This TCR beta chain came from a study of T cells in Graves' hyperthyroidism and ophthalmopathy. Background on the study: The authors collected peripheral blood at initial diagnosis, before any treatment.

The CDR3 covers 14 residues. Germline V gene sequence: CDR1 SEHNR, CDR2 FQNEAQ (reference sequence). With 2 bases clipped from V and 5 bases from J, the junction kept 1 base outside the gene matches. Each diagnosis drew on symptoms, thyroxine, TRAb, thyroid ultrasound and orbital computed tomography findings. General observations from the study: From stable hyperthyroidism, ophthalmopathy was separated by a 13 V-J model. Most thyroid clonotypes with frequency above 0.001 were detected in blood.

It was RNA transcripts that yielded the amplified TCR beta CDR3 regions. Primed by the HTBI set, a first-round RT-PCR was run on the TCR CDR3. A single record per CDR3 protein comes from TCRdb applying MiXCR to the multiplex PCR reads. The sample consists of 450,000 to 550,000 distinct CDR3 sequences, around a quarter of them appearing once. This clonotype was observed at least ten times. The target antigen is unknown. The chain is built from TRBV7-9 and TRBJ2-5; 11 bases agree with TRBD2. The sample comprised blood. The clonotype was recovered from a woman younger than 45 with Graves' ophthalmopathy. Here the CDR3 reads CASSLRTSGETQYF. CDR3 DNA sequence: TGTGCCAGCAGCTTAAGGACTAGCGGGGAGACCCAGTACTTC.